This T cell receptor beta chain was found in a study of T cell responses to AZD1222 COVID-19 vaccine. Study-level findings and limits: Along spike, vaccine-associated CD4 TCRs were found throughout, with dominance at 160-218 and 743-854. At baseline, just a handful of AZD1222 recipients tested seropositive. The donors showed a predominance of white British ancestry and of females, with possible underestimation of clonal diversity.

CDR1 is SNHLY and CDR2 is FYNNEI in the germline V gene. CDR3 length equals 14 residues. J gave up 6 bases and V 6 bases, and 10 bases lay outside the gene matches. TCRdb's table, derived via immunoSEQ multiplex PCR, lists solely in-frame clones and lacks some. The repertoire holds approximately 110,000 clones, roughly 90% seen once, with roughly 13% in the top ten. As to this clone: The antigen remains undetermined.

The sample here was peripheral blood, taken on day 0 of MenACWY control vaccination. This clonotype originated in an adult in good health. This chain connects TRBV2 to TRBJ2-7; TRBD1 aligns across 8 bases. This CDR3 reads CASSIRGQVREQYF. The CDR3 DNA reads as TGTGCCAGCAGCATAAGGGGACAGGTCCGCGAGCAGTACTTC.